This is a list of T cell receptor beta chains from one sample in a study of blood T cell repertoires in COVID-19. Clones were sequenced by immunoSEQ multiplex PCR, and TCRdb holds only the in-frame ones, with some missing. The repertoire consists of hundreds of thousands of clones, with over 80% occurring once and the leading ten covering approximately 0.3%. Sequencing input: peripheral blood. The origin of the receptors is a woman in her late teens or twenties with acute or convalescent COVID-19. Each CDR3 is given with its conserved first and last residue. The order of the fields is J gene, V gene, clone size, D gene, CDR3 protein, CDR3 DNA. The D gene is left open where the match is weak. Some rows mark clone size as missing; the rest say once, few, many or name a class of expanded clone.

J gene: TRBJ1-2
V gene: TRBV3-1/TRBV3-2
clone size: .
D gene: .
CDR3 protein: CASSHNGGGLGGYTF
CDR3 DNA: TGTGCCAGCAGCCATAACGGCGGAGGGTTGGGTGGCTACACCTTC

J gene: TRBJ2-6
V gene: TRBV20-1
clone size: .
D gene: .
CDR3 protein: CSASTVGQLLPGANVLTF
CDR3 DNA: TGCAGTGCTAGTACCGTTGGGCAGCTCCTGCCTGGGGCCAACGTCCTGACTTTC

J gene: TRBJ2-3
V gene: TRBV5-3
clone size: .
D gene: .
CDR3 protein: CARSKLFYQVGQTDTQYF
CDR3 DNA: TGTGCCAGAAGCAAATTGTTTTATCAGGTGGGGCAGACAGATACGCAGTATTTT

J gene: TRBJ1-6
V gene: TRBV7-6
clone size: .
D gene: .
CDR3 protein: CASSLGGNSPLHF
CDR3 DNA: TGTGCCAGCAGCCTCGGGGGAAATTCACCCCTCCACTTT

J gene: TRBJ2-7
V gene: TRBV5-5
clone size: .
D gene: .
CDR3 protein: CASSFPVGWEQYF
CDR3 DNA: TGTGCCAGCAGCTTCCCGGTGGGCTGGGAGCAGTACTTC

J gene: TRBJ1-2
V gene: TRBV19
clone size: once
D gene: TRBD1
CDR3 protein: CASIRGSQGFGYTF
CDR3 DNA: TGTGCCAGTATTCGCGGATCACAGGGGTTTGGCTACACCTTC

J gene: TRBJ2-3
V gene: TRBV6-4
clone size: .
D gene: .
CDR3 protein: CASSSEGGATDTQYF
CDR3 DNA: TGTGCCAGCAGTTCTGAGGGGGGGGCCACAGATACGCAGTATTTT

J gene: TRBJ2-2
V gene: TRBV4-3
clone size: .
D gene: TRBD2
CDR3 protein: CASSTGLAGHGELFF
CDR3 DNA: TGCGCCAGCAGCACTGGACTAGCGGGACACGGGGAGCTGTTTTTT

J gene: TRBJ1-5
V gene: TRBV6-2/TRBV6-3
clone size: .
D gene: TRBD1
CDR3 protein: CASSSGTGLQPQHF
CDR3 DNA: TGTGCCAGCAGTTCCGGGACAGGGCTCCAGCCCCAGCATTTT

J gene: TRBJ2-7
V gene: TRBV19
clone size: .
D gene: .
CDR3 protein: CASSITGNYEQYF
CDR3 DNA: TGTGCCAGTAGTATAACGGGGAACTACGAGCAGTACTTC